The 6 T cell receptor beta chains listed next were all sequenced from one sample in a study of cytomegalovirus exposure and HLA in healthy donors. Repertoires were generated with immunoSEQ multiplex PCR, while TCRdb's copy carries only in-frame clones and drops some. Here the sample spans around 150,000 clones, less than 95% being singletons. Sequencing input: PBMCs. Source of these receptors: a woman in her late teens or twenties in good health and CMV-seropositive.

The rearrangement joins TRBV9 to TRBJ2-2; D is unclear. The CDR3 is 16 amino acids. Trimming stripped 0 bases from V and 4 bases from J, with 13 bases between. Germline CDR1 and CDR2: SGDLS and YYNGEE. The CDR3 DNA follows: TGTGCCAGCAGCGTAGGACTCAGTCGCGGCACCGGGGAGCTGTTTTTT. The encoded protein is CASSVGLSRGTGELFF.

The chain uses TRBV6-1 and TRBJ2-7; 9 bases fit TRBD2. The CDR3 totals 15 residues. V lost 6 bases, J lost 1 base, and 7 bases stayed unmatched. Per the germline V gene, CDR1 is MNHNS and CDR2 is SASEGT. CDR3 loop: CASREDSGSSYEQYF. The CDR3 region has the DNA TGTGCCAGCAGAGAGGATAGCGGGAGTTCCTACGAGCAGTACTTC.

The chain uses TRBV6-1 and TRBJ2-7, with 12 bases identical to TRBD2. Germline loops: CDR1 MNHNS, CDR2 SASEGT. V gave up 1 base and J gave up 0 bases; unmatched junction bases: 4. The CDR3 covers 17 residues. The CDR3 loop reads CASSEVATSGGSYEQYF. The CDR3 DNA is TGTGCCAGCAGTGAAGTGGCGACTAGCGGGGGCTCCTACGAGCAGTACTTC.

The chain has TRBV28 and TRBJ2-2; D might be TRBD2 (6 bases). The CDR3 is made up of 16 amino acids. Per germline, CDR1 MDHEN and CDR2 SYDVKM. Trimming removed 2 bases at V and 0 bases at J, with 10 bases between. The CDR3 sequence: CASSLGLTANTGELFF. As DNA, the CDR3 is TGTGCCAGCAGTTTAGGACTAACGGCGAACACCGGGGAGCTGTTTTTT.

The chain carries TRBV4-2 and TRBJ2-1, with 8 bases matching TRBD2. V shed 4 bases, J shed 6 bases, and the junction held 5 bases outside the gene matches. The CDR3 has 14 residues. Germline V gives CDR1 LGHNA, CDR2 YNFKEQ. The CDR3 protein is CASSPYGLANEQFF. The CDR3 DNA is TGTGCCAGCAGCCCCTACGGACTAGCCAATGAGCAGTTCTTC.

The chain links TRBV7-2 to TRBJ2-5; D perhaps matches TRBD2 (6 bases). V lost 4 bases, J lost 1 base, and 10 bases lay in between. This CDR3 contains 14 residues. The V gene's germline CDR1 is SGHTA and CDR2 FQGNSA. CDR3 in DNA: TGTGCCAGCAGCTCCCCGCGGGGCCAAGAGACCCAGTACTTC. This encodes CASSSPRGQETQYF.